The 9 T cell receptor beta chains below were found in one sample sequenced in a study of blood T cells in healthy people across ages. The authors ran a second PCR of about 6 to 11 cycles using a sample-barcoded 5' primer and a J-beta primer mix. TCRdb reprocessed the 5' RACE reads via MiXCR and lists one record per CDR3 protein. The sample yields 550,000 to 700,000 distinct CDR3 sequences, 27% seen once. Specimen: blood. The receptors originated from a woman between 70 and 85 years old in good health.

The chain is built from TRBV29-1 and TRBJ1-3; D not certain. Trimming took off 4 bases at V and 4 bases at J, with 5 bases between the two ends. Germline V lookup: CDR1 SQVTM, CDR2 ANQGSEA. CDR3 length equals 11 residues. The CDR3 DNA reads TGCAGCGTTGCCAAGGGAAACACCATATATTTT. Translated, it gives CSVAKGNTIYF. Full variable domain (remainder filled in from reference TRBV29-1 and TRBJ1-3): SAVISQKPSRDICQRGTSLTIQCQVDSQVTMMFWYRQQPGQSLTLIATANQGSEATYESGFVIDKFPISRPNLTFSTLTVSNMSPEDSSIYLCSVAKGNTIYFGEGSWLTVV.

This clonotype was seen only once. The rearrangement joins TRBV20-1 to TRBJ2-2; TRBD2 matches at 8 bases. V shed 3 bases and J 4 bases; nucleotides not matched to a gene: 4. The germline CDR1 and CDR2 sequences are DFQATT and SNEGSKA (reference sequence). This CDR3 has 14 amino acids. The CDR3 coding sequence is TGCAGTGCTAGCCCTCGGGGGGGCACCGGGGAGCTGTTTTTT. Translating gives CSASPRGGTGELFF.

In this sample, this clonotype turned up a few times. This sequence joins TRBV7-9 and TRBJ2-7; D is uncertain. Germline CDR1 is SEHNR and CDR2 is FQNEAQ (reference sequence). The CDR3 runs to 13 residues. V shed 6 bases and J shed 7 bases, with 16 bases lying between them. This CDR3 is CASSLSSPWEQYF. The CDR3 DNA follows: TGTGCCAGCAGTTTAAGCTCCCCTTGGGAGCAGTACTTC.

Worth noting for this clonotype: A read error may produce the germline difference seen at one junction end. This chain uses TRBV20-1 with TRBJ2-5, with D possibly matching TRBD1 (7 bases). The CDR3 has 16 residues. Germline CDR1 reads DFQATT; CDR2 reads SNEGSKA (reference sequence). This chain's CDR3 is CSAWDSSWGLQETRYF. The DNA of the CDR3 is TGCAGTGCCTGGGACAGCTCCTGGGGACTTCAAGAGACCCGGTACTTC.

This clonotype was detected only once. V usage is TRBV7-2 and J usage is TRBJ2-3; a weak D match, TRBD2 (6 bases). CDR1 and CDR2 from the germline V gene are SGHTA and FQGNSA. V lost 3 bases and J 4 bases, leaving 14 bases between the germline ends. CDR3 length: 15 residues. CDR3 loop: CASSFRDSYADTQYF. The CDR3 DNA reads TGTGCCAGCAGCTTCCGGGACTCATACGCAGATACGCAGTATTTT. Looking up the rest from reference TRBV7-2 and TRBJ2-3 gives the full variable domain: GAGVSQSPSNKVTEKGKDVELRCDPISGHTALYWYRQSLGQGLEFLIYFQGNSAPDKSGLPSDRFSAERTGGSVSTLTIQRTQQEDSAVYLCASSFRDSYADTQYFGPGTRLTVL.

This clonotype was seen more than once but under ten times. The chain uses TRBV7-8 and TRBJ2-2, with TRBD1 matching 8 bases. Per the germline V gene, CDR1 is SGHVS and CDR2 is FQNEAQ. The J segment lost 1 base and the V segment lost 2 bases, leaving 6 bases of the junction unmatched. This CDR3 comprises 17 residues. The CDR3 spells CASSLSAGTGNTGELFF. CDR3 DNA sequence: TGTGCCAGCAGCTTATCGGCCGGGACAGGGAACACCGGGGAGCTGTTTTTT.

The V call is TRBV7-8, the J call TRBJ2-5; 7 nucleotides line up with TRBD1. Germline V gene data show CDR1 as SGHVS and CDR2 as FQNEAQ. With 1 base clipped from V and 4 bases from J, the junction kept 6 bases outside the gene matches. The CDR3 length is 15 residues. CDR3 bases: TGTGCCAGCAGCTTAGGGGACAGAATAAGAGAGACCCAGTACTTC. It encodes CASSLGDRIRETQYF.

This clonotype was seen a handful of times. The CDR3 here is CASSYSRGTANYGYTF. The CDR3 nucleotides are TGTGCCAGCAGTTACTCCAGGGGAACAGCTAACTATGGCTACACCTTC. The chain joins TRBV6-6 to TRBJ1-2; D is possibly TRBD1 (6 bases). This CDR3 has 16 residues. Trimming pared 0 bases from V and 0 bases from J, leaving 11 bases between. From germline, CDR1 is MNHNY and CDR2 SVGAGI (reference sequence).

V and J are TRBV6-4 and TRBJ2-1, with unresolved D. Gene TRBJ2-7 matches the end of the DNA better, so the J call may be wrong. Germline CDR1 is MRHNA and CDR2 is SNTAGT. The CDR3 totals 13 residues. The CDR3 DNA reads TGTGCCAGCAGTGAAGGCCTAGTAGGGGAGCAGTACTTC. Residues: CASSEGLVGEQYF.